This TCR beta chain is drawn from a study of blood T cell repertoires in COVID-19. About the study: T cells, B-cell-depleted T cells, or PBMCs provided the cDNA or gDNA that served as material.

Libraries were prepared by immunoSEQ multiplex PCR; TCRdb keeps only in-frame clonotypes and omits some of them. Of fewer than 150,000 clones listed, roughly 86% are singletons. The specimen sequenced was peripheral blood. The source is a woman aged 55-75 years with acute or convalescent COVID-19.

CDR3 region: CASSQADRWDTEAFF. The CDR3, as DNA: TGTGCCAGCAGCCAGGCGGACAGATGGGACACTGAAGCTTTCTTT. The gene calls are TRBV14 and TRBJ1-1; weak D call: TRBD1 (6 bases). Germline V gene sequence: CDR1 SGHDN, CDR2 FVKESK. The CDR3 is 15 residues long. The V end was cut by 3 bases, the J end by 3 bases, with 14 bases between.